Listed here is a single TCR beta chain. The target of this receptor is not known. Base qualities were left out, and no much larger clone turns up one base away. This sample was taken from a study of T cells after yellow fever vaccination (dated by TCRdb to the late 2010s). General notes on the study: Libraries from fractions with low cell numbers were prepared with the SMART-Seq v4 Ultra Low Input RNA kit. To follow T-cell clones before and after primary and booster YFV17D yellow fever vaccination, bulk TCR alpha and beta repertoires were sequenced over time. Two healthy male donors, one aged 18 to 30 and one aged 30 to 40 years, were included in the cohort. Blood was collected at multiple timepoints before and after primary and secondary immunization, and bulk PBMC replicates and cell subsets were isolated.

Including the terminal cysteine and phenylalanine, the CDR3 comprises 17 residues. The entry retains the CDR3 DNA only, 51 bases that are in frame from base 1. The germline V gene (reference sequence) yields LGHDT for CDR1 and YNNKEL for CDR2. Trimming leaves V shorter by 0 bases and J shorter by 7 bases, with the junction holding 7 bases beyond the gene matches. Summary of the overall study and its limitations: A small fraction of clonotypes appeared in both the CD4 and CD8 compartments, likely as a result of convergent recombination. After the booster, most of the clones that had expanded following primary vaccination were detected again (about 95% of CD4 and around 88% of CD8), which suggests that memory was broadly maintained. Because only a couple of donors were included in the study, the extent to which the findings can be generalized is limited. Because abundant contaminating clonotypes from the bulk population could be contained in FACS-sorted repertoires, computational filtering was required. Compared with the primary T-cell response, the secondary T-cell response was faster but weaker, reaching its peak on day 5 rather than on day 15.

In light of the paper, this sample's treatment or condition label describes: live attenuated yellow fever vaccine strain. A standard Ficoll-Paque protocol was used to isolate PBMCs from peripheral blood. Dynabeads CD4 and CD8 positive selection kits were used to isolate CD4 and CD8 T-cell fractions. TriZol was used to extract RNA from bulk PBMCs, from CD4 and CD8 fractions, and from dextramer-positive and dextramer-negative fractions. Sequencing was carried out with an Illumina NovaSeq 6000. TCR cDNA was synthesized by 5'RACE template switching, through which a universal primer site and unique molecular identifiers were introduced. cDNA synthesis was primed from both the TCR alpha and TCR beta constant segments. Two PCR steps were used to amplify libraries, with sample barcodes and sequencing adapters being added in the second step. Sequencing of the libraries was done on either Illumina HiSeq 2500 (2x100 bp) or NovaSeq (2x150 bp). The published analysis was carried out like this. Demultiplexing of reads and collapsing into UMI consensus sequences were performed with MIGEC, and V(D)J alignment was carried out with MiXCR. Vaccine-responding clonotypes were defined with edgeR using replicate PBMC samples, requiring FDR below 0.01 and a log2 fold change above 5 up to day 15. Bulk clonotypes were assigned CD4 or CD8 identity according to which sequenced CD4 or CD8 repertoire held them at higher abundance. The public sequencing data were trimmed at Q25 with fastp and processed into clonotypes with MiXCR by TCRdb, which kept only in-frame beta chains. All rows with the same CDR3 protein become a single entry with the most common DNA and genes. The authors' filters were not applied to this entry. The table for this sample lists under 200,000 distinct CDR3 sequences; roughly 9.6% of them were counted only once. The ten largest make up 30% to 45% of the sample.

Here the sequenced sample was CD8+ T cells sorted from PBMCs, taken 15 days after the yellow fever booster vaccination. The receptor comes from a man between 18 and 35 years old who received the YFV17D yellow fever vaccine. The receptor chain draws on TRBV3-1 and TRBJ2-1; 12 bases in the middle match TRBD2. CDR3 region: CASSQDFLAGGKNEQFF. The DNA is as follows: TGTGCCAGCAGCCAAGATTTCCTAGCGGGGGGGAAGAATGAGCAGTTCTTC.